This T cell receptor beta chain is drawn from a study of T cells in Graves' hyperthyroidism and ophthalmopathy. Amplification targeted TCR beta CDR3 regions from RNA transcripts. RT-PCR in the first round (using the HTBI primer set) targeted the TCR CDR3. One entry per CDR3 protein, called by TCRdb with MiXCR from the multiplex PCR reads. The table lists a few hundred thousand distinct CDR3 sequences, about 15% of them singletons. Patients were excluded because of uncontrolled infection, other autoimmune disease, pregnancy or lactation. It was around 11 ml of fresh peripheral blood that supplied the PBMCs. Study-wide results and limits: Researchers found most expanded thyroid clonotypes above 0.001 in blood as well. Before onset, ophthalmopathy was predicted by the model a median about six months earlier.

At least ten counts were recorded for this clonotype. The target antigen is unknown. The V gene's germline CDR1 is LGHDT and CDR2 YNNKEL (reference sequence). The CDR3 runs to 15 residues. The J segment lost 5 bases and the V segment lost 1 base, leaving 6 bases of the junction unmatched. Sequencing used blood. This sequence joins TRBV3-1 and TRBJ2-5, with 8 bases matching TRBD2. This clonotype was obtained from a woman between 25 and 40 years old with Graves' hyperthyroidism. The CDR3 loop is CASSQATGGLETQYF. In DNA, the CDR3 is TGTGCCAGCAGCCAAGCGACGGGAGGGCTGGAGACCCAGTACTTC.